The 10 T cell receptor beta chains given below trace back to one sample, sequenced in a study of T-cell reconstitution after alpha-beta-depleted transplantation in children. Unique molecular identifiers were incorporated when the TCRbeta library was constructed. From the PCR reads, TCRdb called clonotypes with MiXCR, one entry per CDR3 protein. The table records 550,000 to 600,000 distinct CDR3 sequences, about 23% of them present only once. Here the sequenced sample was PBMCs, mostly from graft donor cells, taken 360 days after TCRalphabeta/CD19-depleted stem cell transplant. The receptor source for this set is a boy under three years old who had a stem cell transplant for acute myeloid leukemia, so the T cells may come from the graft donor.

The chain is built from TRBV20-1 and TRBJ1-4, with 7 bases aligning to TRBD1. Germline V gene data show CDR1 as DFQATT and CDR2 as SNEGSKA (reference sequence). This CDR3 region has 16 residues. Trimming cost V 0 bases and J 8 bases; bases outside gene matches: 12. The CDR3 DNA reads TGCAGTGCTAGAGATCGTCCCGGGACAGTAAGGGAAAAACTGTTTTTT. It translates to CSARDRPGTVREKLFF.

This clonotype was seen a few times. CDR3 DNA: TGTGCCAGCAGTTACAAGCGGGTGAACAATGAGCAGTTCTTC. This translates into CASSYKRVNNEQFF. The chain carries TRBV6-5 and TRBJ2-1, with a weak D call TRBD2 (6 bases). CDR3 length equals 14 residues. Germline assignment: CDR1 MNHEY and CDR2 SVGAGI. V lost 2 bases to trimming and J lost 5 bases, with 10 bases between them.

The chain is built from TRBV12-3 or TRBV12-4 and TRBJ2-1; TRBD2 matches at 8 bases. The V segment lost 3 bases and the J segment 1 base; nucleotides outside the gene matches: 5. The CDR3 has 16 amino acids. CDR3 loop: CASSFGGAFSYNEQFF. The CDR3 coding sequence is TGTGCCAGCAGTTTCGGGGGGGCCTTTTCCTACAATGAGCAGTTCTTC.

This clonotype was recorded many times. The rearrangement links TRBV27 to TRBJ2-2; D call uncertain. This CDR3 is built from 13 residues. V was clipped by 3 bases and J by 7 bases, with 9 bases between them. The V gene's germline CDR1 is MNHEY and CDR2 SMNVEV (reference sequence). The CDR3 DNA is TGTGCCAGCAGTTTCCCCCGGCACGGGGAGCTGTTTTTT. The encoded protein is CASSFPRHGELFF.

In its sample, this clonotype was seen a few times. A much larger clone is a single base away; this may be a read error. The gene calls are TRBV7-2 and TRBJ2-3; 11 positions match TRBD1. Per germline, CDR1 SGHTA and CDR2 FQGNSA. The junction had 1 base not matched to a gene; V was cut back by 1 base and J by 4 bases. This CDR3 is built from 15 residues. The CDR3 protein is CASSLGTGGSDTQYF. Here the CDR3 DNA reads TGTGCCAGCAGCTTAGGGACAGGGGGCTCAGATACGCAGTATTTT.

V is TRBV6-5 and J is TRBJ2-1, with a possible D match to TRBD1 (5 bases). The CDR3 spans 16 residues. The germline V gene has CDR1 MNHEY and CDR2 SVGAGI. Deletions cut 2 bases from V and 1 base from J, with 12 bases between. The CDR3 bases are TGTGCCAGCAGTTACGGTCCAGGGATTTCCTACAATGAGCAGTTCTTC. Translating it yields CASSYGPGISYNEQFF.

CDR3 bases: TGTGCCAGGGACGGGAACACTGAAGCTTTCTTT. Protein sequence: CARDGNTEAFF. The gene calls are TRBV2 and TRBJ1-1; D unclear. Germline assignment: CDR1 SNHLY and CDR2 FYNNEI. The CDR3 runs to 11 residues. Trimming stripped 9 bases from V and 1 base from J, with 6 bases between.

This clonotype has only a few counts. The V call is TRBV12-3 or TRBV12-4, the J call TRBJ2-1, with D perhaps TRBD2 (6 bases). This CDR3 is built from 17 residues. Trimming took 5 bases from V and 2 from J, leaving 19 bases between them. The CDR3 protein is CASSVSPGTGTYNEQFF. CDR3 DNA sequence: TGTGCCAGCAGTGTCTCACCCGGGACTGGCACCTACAATGAGCAGTTCTTC.

The table lists this clonotype with many counts. The chain recombines TRBV29-1 with TRBJ1-1, with 8 bases that match TRBD1. Per the germline V gene, CDR1 is SQVTM and CDR2 is ANQGSEA. The CDR3 contains 13 residues. The ends lost 8 bases at V and 0 bases at J; junction bases unmatched: 5. The CDR3 loop reads CSIRGLMNTEAFF. CDR3 DNA: TGCAGCATCAGGGGGCTCATGAACACTGAAGCTTTCTTT.

This clonotype was counted ten times or more. V usage is TRBV7-2 and J usage is TRBJ2-1, with 11 bases fitting TRBD1. The ends lost 5 bases at V and 7 bases at J; junction bases unmatched: 7. Per germline, CDR1 SGHTA and CDR2 FQGNSA. This CDR3 is 15 amino acids long. CDR3 nucleotides: TGTGCCAGCAGCCTGGGACAGGGGGGGGCGAATGAGCAGTTCTTC. Its translation: CASSLGQGGANEQFF.